The next 8 T cell receptor beta chains were all read from a single sample in a study of blood T cell repertoires in COVID-19 (dated by TCRdb to about 2020). Library generation was performed with the immunoSEQ multiplex PCR assay. Entries here come from immuneACCESS through TCRdb and include only in-frame sequences with V and J called. Some clones fail to appear in such tables; in the studies checked, an unresolved V gene covers under half of the shortfall, and the cause of the remainder is unknown. The sample data list 97,000 or so clones, and roughly 87% of these were observed just once. The ten top clones hold approximately 5% of the sample. Sequencing was done on a sample of peripheral blood. All receptors come from a woman in her 50s with COVID-19, enrolled during active disease.

This chain uses TRBV18 with TRBJ1-6; the D gene is possibly TRBD1 (5 bases). Germline CDR1 reads KGHSH; CDR2 reads LQKENI. V was cut by 4 bases and J by 8 bases, with 12 bases left in between. The CDR3 extends over 14 amino acids. The CDR3 sequence is CASSHRTEHSPLHF. As DNA, the CDR3 is TGTGCCAGCTCACACAGGACGGAACATTCACCCCTCCACTTT.

V and J are TRBV10-3 and TRBJ2-5; TRBD2 matches at 12 bases. This CDR3 region has 14 residues. With 6 bases clipped from V and 4 bases from J, the junction kept 3 bases outside the gene matches. Germline CDR1 ENHRY, CDR2 SYGVKD. CDR3 sequence reads: CAIRPGLAGETQYF. In DNA form, the CDR3 reads TGTGCCATCAGGCCGGGACTAGCGGGAGAGACCCAGTACTTC.

This sequence joins TRBV6-5 and TRBJ2-5; 10 bases agree with TRBD1. Germline CDR1 and CDR2: MNHEY and SVGAGI. V lost 4 bases to trimming and J lost 4 bases; unmatched junction nucleotides: 6. The CDR3 runs 15 residues. The CDR3 region is CASSSQTGGVETQYF. Here the CDR3 DNA reads TGTGCCAGCAGTTCGCAGACAGGGGGCGTAGAGACCCAGTACTTC.

The gene calls are TRBV6-6 and TRBJ1-1, with D maybe TRBD1 (6 bases). V was cut by 7 bases and J by 3 bases, with 18 bases left in between. This CDR3 region has 15 residues. Germline CDR1 reads MNHNY; CDR2 reads SVGAGI (reference sequence). The DNA for the CDR3 is TGTGCCAGCATCGACCGGGACAAAGGACACACTGAAGCTTTCTTT. It specifies CASIDRDKGHTEAFF.

The rearrangement uses TRBV6-5 and TRBJ2-7; a weak D match, TRBD1 (6 bases). From germline, CDR1 is MNHEY and CDR2 SVGAGI. V was trimmed by 6 bases and J by 2 bases, leaving 17 bases between them. The CDR3 sequence is 15 residues long. As DNA, the CDR3 is TGTGCCAGCAGCACCCTTACAGGGCTCACCTACGAGCAGTACTTC. It specifies CASSTLTGLTYEQYF.

The CDR3 loop is CASSQSGQGAAYEQYF. The CDR3 DNA reads as TGTGCCAGCAGCCAAAGCGGACAGGGGGCCGCCTACGAGCAGTACTTC. The chain combines TRBV3-1 (or the pseudogene TRBV3-2) with TRBJ2-7; 11 bases match TRBD1. Germline V gene data show CDR1 as LGHDT and CDR2 as YNNKEL (reference sequence). This CDR3 comprises 16 residues. V lost 2 bases to trimming and J lost 2 bases; unmatched junction nucleotides: 5.

The rearrangement links TRBV30 to TRBJ2-5, with 7 bases aligning to TRBD1. Germline lookup yields CDR1 GTSNPN and CDR2 SVGIG (reference sequence). The CDR3 extends over 13 amino acids. Trimming at V came to 7 bases and at J to 7 bases, leaving 12 bases not matched to a gene. CDR3 DNA sequence: TGTGCCTACAACAGGGGCCCGCGTGGGACCCAGTACTTC. Translated: CAYNRGPRGTQYF.

The chain employs TRBV4-3 and TRBJ2-3; D may be TRBD2 (6 bases). With 1 base removed from V and 1 base from J, the gap between germline ends came to 15 bases. Germline V CDR1 and CDR2: LGHNA, YSLEER. The CDR3 loop spans 17 amino acids. The CDR3 region is CASSQAVSGGGTDTQYF. CDR3 nucleotide sequence: TGCGCCAGCAGCCAAGCGGTTTCCGGCGGGGGCACAGATACGCAGTATTTT.